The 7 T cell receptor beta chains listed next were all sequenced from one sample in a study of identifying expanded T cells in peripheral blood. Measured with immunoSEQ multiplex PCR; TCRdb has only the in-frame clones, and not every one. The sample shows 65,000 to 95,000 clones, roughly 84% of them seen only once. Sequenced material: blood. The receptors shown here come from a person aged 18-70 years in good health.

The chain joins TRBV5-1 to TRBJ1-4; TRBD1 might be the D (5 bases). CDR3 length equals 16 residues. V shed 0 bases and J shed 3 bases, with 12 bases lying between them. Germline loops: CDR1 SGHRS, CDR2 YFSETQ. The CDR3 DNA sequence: TGCGCCAGCAGCTTGGCCGGGGGGGTCGCTAATGAAAAACTGTTTTTT. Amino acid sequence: CASSLAGGVANEKLFF. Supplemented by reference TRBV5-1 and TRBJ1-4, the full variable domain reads KAGVTQTPRYLIKTRGQQVTLSCSPISGHRSVSWYQQTPGQGLQFLFEYFSETQRNKGNFPGRFSGRQFSNSRSEMNVSTLELGDSALYLCASSLAGGVANEKLFFGSGTQLSVL.

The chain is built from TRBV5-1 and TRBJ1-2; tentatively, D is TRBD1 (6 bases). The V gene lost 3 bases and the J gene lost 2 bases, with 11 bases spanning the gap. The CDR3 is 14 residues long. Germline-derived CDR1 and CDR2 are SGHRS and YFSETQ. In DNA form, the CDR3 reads TGCGCCAGCAGCTCACAGGGTATCAACTATGGCTACACCTTC. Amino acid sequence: CASSSQGINYGYTF.

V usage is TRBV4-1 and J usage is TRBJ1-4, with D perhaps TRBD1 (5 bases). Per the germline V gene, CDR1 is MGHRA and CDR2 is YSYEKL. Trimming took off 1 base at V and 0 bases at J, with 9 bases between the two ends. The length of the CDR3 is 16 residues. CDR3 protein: CASSQGTGSTNEKLFF. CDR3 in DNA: TGCGCCAGCAGCCAAGGTACAGGTTCAACTAATGAAAAACTGTTTTTT.

The CDR3 reads CASSLTGDQPQHF. The DNA for the CDR3 is TGCGCCAGCAGCTTGACAGGGGATCAGCCCCAGCATTTT. The chain links TRBV5-1 to TRBJ1-5, with 7 bases identical to TRBD1. The CDR3 length is 13 residues. Germline CDR1 reads SGHRS; CDR2 reads YFSETQ. The ends lost 1 base at V and 5 bases at J; junction bases unmatched: 0.

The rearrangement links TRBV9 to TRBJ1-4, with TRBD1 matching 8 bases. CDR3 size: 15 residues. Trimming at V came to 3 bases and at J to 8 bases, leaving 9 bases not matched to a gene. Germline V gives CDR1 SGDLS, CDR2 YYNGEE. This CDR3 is CASSGGQGSLEKLFF. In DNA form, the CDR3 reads TGTGCCAGCAGCGGCGGACAGGGTAGTTTAGAAAAACTGTTTTTT.

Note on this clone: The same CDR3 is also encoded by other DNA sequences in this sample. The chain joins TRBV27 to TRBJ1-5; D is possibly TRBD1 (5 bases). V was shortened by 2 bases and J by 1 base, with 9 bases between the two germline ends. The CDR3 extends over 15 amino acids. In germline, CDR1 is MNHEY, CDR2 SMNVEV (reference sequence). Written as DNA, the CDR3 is TGTGCCAGCAGTTTAGGGGGTGGAAGCAATCAGCCCCAGCATTTT. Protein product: CASSLGGGSNQPQHF.

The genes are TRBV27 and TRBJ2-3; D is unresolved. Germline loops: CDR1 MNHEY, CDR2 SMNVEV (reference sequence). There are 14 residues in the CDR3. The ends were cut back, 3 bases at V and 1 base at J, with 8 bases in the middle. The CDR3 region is CASSFRSGTDTQYF. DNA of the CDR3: TGTGCCAGCAGTTTTCGAAGCGGCACAGATACGCAGTATTTT.